These 23 T cell receptor beta chains were all obtained from the same sample, sequenced in a study of post-analysis software for immune sequencing data. Presence of unique molecular identifiers characterized the TCR beta cDNA libraries. TCRdb re-analysed the PCR reads in MiXCR, keeping a single row per CDR3 protein. The table includes 150,000 to 200,000 distinct CDR3 sequences, 35% to 40% detected once. The specimen comprised blood, sampled after autologous hematopoietic stem cell transplantation. The receptors come from a girl aged 5-17 years with multiple sclerosis.

The CDR3 protein is CSAVQGTSTDTQYF. CDR3 DNA sequence: TGCAGTGCCGTACAGGGGACTAGCACAGATACGCAGTATTTT. The chain links TRBV20-1 to TRBJ2-3, with D tentatively TRBD1 (7 bases). Trimming shortened V by 6 bases and J by 0 bases, and 13 bases separated the two germline ends. The germline CDR1 and CDR2 sequences are DFQATT and SNEGSKA (reference sequence). The CDR3 spans 14 residues.

The genes are TRBV30 and TRBJ1-3, with 9 bases identical to TRBD1. The CDR3 covers 12 residues. The germline V gene encodes CDR1 GTSNPN and CDR2 SVGIG (reference sequence). V dropped 8 bases and J dropped 8; count of bases not matched to a gene: 7. The chain's CDR3 is CAAERQGDTIYF. CDR3 in DNA: TGTGCCGCCGAAAGACAGGGGGACACCATATATTTT.

The chain combines TRBV6-6 with TRBJ2-7; 7 bases are a match to TRBD2. The CDR3 contains 15 residues. Germline assignment: CDR1 MNHNY and CDR2 SVGAGI (reference sequence). V gave up 2 bases and J gave up 4 bases; unmatched junction bases: 8. The CDR3 reads CASSYDAGERYEQYF. The DNA for the CDR3 is TGTGCCAGCAGTTACGATGCGGGAGAGCGGTACGAGCAGTACTTC.

In its sample, this clonotype was seen a few times. The genes are TRBV25-1 and TRBJ1-6; no clear D. CDR1 MGHDK and CDR2 SYGVNS come from the germline V gene. The CDR3 sequence is 12 residues long. Between the trimmed V and J ends, which lost 8 bases and 5 bases, there was a span of 7 bases. The CDR3 region is CASESNNSPLHF. CDR3 nucleotide sequence: TGTGCCAGCGAGTCGAATAATTCACCCCTCCACTTT.

This clonotype showed up just a few times. The V gene is TRBV7-8, the J gene TRBJ2-1; TRBD2 aligns across 12 bases. Germline V gives CDR1 SGHVS, CDR2 FQNEAQ. The CDR3 spans 15 residues. J gave up 10 bases and V 5 bases, and 9 bases lay outside the gene matches. The CDR3 is CASSLRGGLAGEQFF. The CDR3 DNA follows: TGTGCCAGCAGCCTTAGGGGAGGACTAGCGGGAGAGCAGTTCTTC.

The sample holds a few counts of this clonotype. The chain uses TRBV11-2 and TRBJ2-1; D remains unclear. Germline V lookup: CDR1 SGHAT, CDR2 FQNNGV. This CDR3 contains 14 residues. The V end was cut by 1 base, the J end by 1 base, with 5 bases between. The CDR3 reads CASSLGRSYNEQFF. CDR3 nucleotides: TGTGCCAGCAGCTTAGGGCGGTCCTACAATGAGCAGTTCTTC.

V gene TRBV12-3 or TRBV12-4 combines with J gene TRBJ2-7; 13 nucleotides line up with TRBD2. The CDR3 runs to 13 residues. Unmatched junction bases numbered 3, after V lost 8 bases and J lost 5 bases. CDR3 protein: CASRGLAGDEQYF. In DNA, the CDR3 is TGTGCCAGCCGAGGACTAGCGGGAGACGAGCAGTACTTC.

The chain links TRBV19 to TRBJ1-1; TRBD1 is a possible D gene (6 bases). The CDR3 has 14 amino acids. Germline lookup yields CDR1 LNHDA and CDR2 SQIVND (reference sequence). The germline V and J ends were trimmed by 5 bases and 0 bases, with 10 bases remaining between them. The CDR3 DNA follows: TGTGCCAGTAGTTTCGGACAGCTGAACACTGAAGCTTTCTTT. Residues: CASSFGQLNTEAFF.

There are a few counts of this clonotype. The DNA for the CDR3 is TGCAGTGCTACCAACAGGGGGACATCTAGCACAGATACGCAGTATTTT. The encoded protein is CSATNRGTSSTDTQYF. The V and J genes are TRBV20-1 and TRBJ2-3; 8 nucleotides match TRBD1. Germline values: CDR1 DFQATT, CDR2 SNEGSKA (reference sequence). After removal of 4 bases from V and 0 bases from J, the junction contained 9 bases not matched to a gene. The CDR3 sequence is 16 residues long.

The chain has TRBV7-2 and TRBJ2-1; 9 bases line up with TRBD1. Germline V gives CDR1 SGHTA, CDR2 FQGNSA. V dropped 1 base and J dropped 6; count of bases not matched to a gene: 4. The CDR3 covers 15 residues. The CDR3 bases are TGTGCCAGCAGCTTAGTTGGGACAGGGAGCAATGAGCAGTTCTTC. This translates into CASSLVGTGSNEQFF. The whole variable domain, remainder taken from reference TRBV7-2 and TRBJ2-1, is GAGVSQSPSNKVTEKGKDVELRCDPISGHTALYWYRQSLGQGLEFLIYFQGNSAPDKSGLPSDRFSAERTGGSVSTLTIQRTQQEDSAVYLCASSLVGTGSNEQFFGPGTRLTVL.

There are a few counts of this clonotype. The rearrangement links TRBV6-1 to TRBJ1-4, with unresolved D. The CDR3 sequence is 14 residues long. The germline CDR1 and CDR2 sequences are MNHNS and SASEGT. The ends were cut back, 8 bases at V and 8 bases at J, with 18 bases in the middle. CDR3 protein: CASHSDGYSEKLFF. DNA for the CDR3: TGTGCCAGCCACTCCGATGGGTATTCCGAAAAACTGTTTTTT.

This clonotype was seen more than once but under ten times. Here the CDR3 reads CASSQEGGSYNEQFF. The CDR3 DNA follows: TGTGCCAGCAGCCAAGAAGGCGGCTCCTACAATGAGCAGTTCTTC. The rearrangement uses TRBV4-2 and TRBJ2-1; D is ambiguous. In germline, CDR1 is LGHNA, CDR2 YNFKEQ. V was cut by 0 bases and J by 0 bases, with 6 bases left in between. CDR3 length: 15 amino acids.

The V and J genes are TRBV28 and TRBJ2-2, with D uncertain. The CDR3 totals 16 residues. The V end lost 5 bases, the J end lost 1 base, and 14 bases lay between the germline ends. Germline loops: CDR1 MDHEN, CDR2 SYDVKM. The CDR3 coding sequence is TGTGCCAGCAGTACCACCGAGCTAAGGAACACCGGGGAGCTGTTTTTT. Translation gives CASSTTELRNTGELFF.

This chain connects TRBV12-3 or TRBV12-4 to TRBJ2-7; D is uncertain. The CDR3 has 13 amino acids. Trimming cost V 5 bases and J 5 bases, with 13 bases left between them. CDR3 in amino acids: CASSPPASHEQYF. Written as DNA, the CDR3 is TGTGCCAGCAGTCCCCCTGCTAGTCACGAGCAGTACTTC.

The chain employs TRBV24-1 and TRBJ2-7, with 7 bases that match TRBD2. The germline V gene encodes CDR1 KGHDR and CDR2 SFDVKD. V lost 3 bases and J lost 0; bases outside the gene matches: 1. The CDR3 spans 14 residues. The CDR3 here is CATSDGGSSYEQYF. CDR3 DNA: TGTGCCACCAGTGATGGCGGGAGCTCCTACGAGCAGTACTTC.

The V call is TRBV7-6, the J call TRBJ2-5; 10 positions agree with TRBD1. Germline trimming cut 5 bases from V and 3 bases from J; bases unmatched to any gene: 9. In germline, CDR1 is SGHVS, CDR2 FNYEAQ. The CDR3 totals 16 residues. CDR3 nucleotide sequence: TGTGCCAGCAGCCGAGGGATTGGGACAGGGGAAGAGACCCAGTACTTC. Amino acids: CASSRGIGTGEETQYF.

This clonotype was counted a single time. Mismatch with germline at one junction end may stem from a read error. This rearrangement joins TRBV6-5 to TRBJ2-7; TRBD1 is a possible D gene (5 bases). The J call is uncertain, as TRBJ2-5 better fits the DNA end. Germline V gene data show CDR1 as MNHEY and CDR2 as SVGAGI. The CDR3 has 11 residues. CDR3 sequence: CASGYQGTQYF. For the CDR3, the DNA is TGTGCCAGCGGTTATCAGGGGACCCAGTACTTC.

Ten or more counts support this clonotype. The genes are TRBV5-1 and TRBJ2-7, with unresolved D. The CDR3 runs 14 residues. V was trimmed by 0 bases and J by 1 base, leaving 8 bases between them. Germline V gene sequence: CDR1 SGHRS, CDR2 YFSETQ. CDR3: CASSLGIRSYEQYF. In DNA form, the CDR3 reads TGCGCCAGCAGCTTGGGGATTCGTTCCTACGAGCAGTACTTC.

This clonotype has more than one count but fewer than ten. The chain couples TRBV20-1 to TRBJ1-1, with D possibly TRBD1 on 5 matching bases. Germline CDR1 reads DFQATT; CDR2 reads SNEGSKA (reference sequence). Trimming shortened V by 1 base and J by 1 base, and 10 bases separated the two germline ends. The length of the CDR3 is 14 residues. CDR3 nucleotides: TGCAGTGCTAGAGGACTCACAGGGAACACTGAAGCTTTCTTT. As protein: CSARGLTGNTEAFF.

The chain couples TRBV5-1 to TRBJ2-1, with D perhaps TRBD2 (5 bases). The CDR3 is made up of 14 amino acids. CDR1 is SGHRS and CDR2 is YFSETQ in the germline V gene. The ends were cut back, 6 bases at V and 4 bases at J, with 14 bases in the middle. CDR3 DNA: TGCGCCAGCAATCCAGCGGCAACTTACAATGAGCAGTTCTTC. Translated, it gives CASNPAATYNEQFF.

CDR3 nucleotides: TGTGCCAGCACTCTTAACAGGGTAGGGGCTTTCTTT. Residues: CASTLNRVGAFF. V and J are TRBV12-3 or TRBV12-4 and TRBJ1-1; maybe TRBD1 (6 bases). There are 12 residues in the CDR3. The V end was cut by 7 bases, the J end by 11 bases, with 17 bases between.

The V call is TRBV15, the J call TRBJ1-2, with TRBD1 identical over 9 bases. V trimming: 4 bases; J trimming: 8 bases; junction bases outside the gene matches: 8. Germline CDR1 and CDR2: LNHNV and YYDKDF (reference sequence). The CDR3 extends over 14 amino acids. The CDR3 nucleotides are TGTGCCACCAGCATGGACAGGGGACCCGTGGGCTACACCTTC. Protein: CATSMDRGPVGYTF.

This chain uses TRBV28 with TRBJ2-5; D is uncertain. This CDR3 contains 14 residues. Trimming cost V 2 bases and J 0 bases, with 7 bases left between them. The germline CDR1 and CDR2 sequences are MDHEN and SYDVKM. The CDR3 bases are TGTGCCAGCAGTTTAGGGCAGTACCAAGAGACCCAGTACTTC. This sequence encodes CASSLGQYQETQYF.